This T cell receptor beta chain is from a study of T cell responses to AZD1222 COVID-19 vaccine (dated by TCRdb to 2020 to 2023). With regard to the full study: AZD1222 recipients whose second dose came at about 4 weeks and those whose second dose came at about 12 weeks were combined into one group, since spike-specific TCR depth and breadth did not differ between the two schedules. A total of just over 230 trial participants underwent TCR sequencing, of whom approximately 200 had received two doses of AZD1222 and about 25 had received two doses of the MenACWY control vaccine. Trial participants were enrolled by age into 18-55, 56-69 and 70-plus year subgroups, with approximately 150, 28 and 58 TCR-sequenced participants respectively. General findings and caveats noted by the study authors: Spike-specific TCR breadth and depth rose significantly after two AZD1222 doses compared with day 0 and with MenACWY recipients. The vaccine-associated CD4 TCRs covered the entire spike protein, and the dominant responses fell in regions 160-218 and 743-854. Most participants were white British and females outnumbered males, and the authors suggested that clonal diversity may have been underestimated. Reportedly, almost half of the unique spike-specific TCRs recognized epitopes lying outside the regions that are mutated in the B.1.351 and B.1.1.7 variants. Conclusions about previously exposed vaccinees are limited because only 5 or 6 AZD1222 recipients were SARS-CoV-2 seropositive at baseline. Because no samples from the day 14 peak response were available, repertoires could be characterized only after the peak T cell response. In the small 56-69-year group, the increase in depth fell short of significance, most likely because of low power.

As for this clone: Its antigen target is currently unknown. No qualities accompany the bases; no much larger clone lies one base away.

The cysteine opens and the phenylalanine closes a CDR3 of 14 amino acids. This entry keeps only the CDR3 DNA: 42 bases, framed from base 1. Trimming removed 7 bases from V and 13 bases from J; the gene matches leave 13 bases unexplained. CDR1 and CDR2 are read off the germline V gene (reference sequence) as LNHDA and SQIVND. In light of the paper, this sample's time point label describes: baseline before first vaccination. Samples from vaccinated people were obtained from the UK trials COV001 and COV002, which included a single-blind randomized controlled phase 2/3 trial of AZD1222 (ChAdOx1 nCoV-19) in healthy adults. Trial participant PBMC samples were collected at day 0 and day 28 after the second dose for TCRbeta chain sequencing. The CDR3 regions of human TCRbeta chains were analyzed by immunosequencing. The source study handled its data this way. TCRs in the repertoires were compared against a reference library of SARS-CoV-2-specific TCRs that had been generated with the MIRA antigen-specificity platform. Breadth meant the fraction of unique TCRs that were SARS-CoV-2-associated, whereas depth meant the fraction of total T cells that were SARS-CoV-2-associated. Using the MIRA data, each spike-specific TCR was mapped to the spike region that the TCR reacts to and placed in a CD4 or CD8 class. Log10-transformed breadth and depth values were compared by one-way ANOVA with Sidak's multiple comparisons tests. Here the immuneACCESS table is served through TCRdb, limited to in-frame sequences with V and J called. Missing clones are a known gap in these copies; in checked studies unresolved V genes cover under half, and the rest lacks a known reason. That table supplies the V and J calls and clone size; D and trimming were determined from the DNA. For this sample there are approximately 92,000 clones; over 80% appear just once. The biggest ten clones account for 6.5% to 8.5% of the sample.

The origin of this receptor is an adult in good health. The sample was peripheral blood, taken on day 0 of AZD1222 vaccination. The V and J genes are TRBV19 and TRBJ1-6, and TRBD1 matches 7 of the central bases. DNA sequence: TGTGCCAGTACGGAACAGGGGACTAATGCTCCCCTCCACTTT. This sequence encodes CASTEQGTNAPLHF. Supplemented by the reference TRBV19 and TRBJ1-6 proteins around the CDR3, the complete variable domain is DGGITQSPKYLFRKEGQNVTLSCEQNLNHDAMYWYRQDPGQGLRLIYYSQIVNDFQKGDIAEGYSVSREKKESFPLTVTSAQKNPTAFYLCASTEQGTNAPLHFGNGTRLTVT.